This TCR beta chain comes out of a study of blood T cell repertoires in COVID-19. The method was immunoSEQ multiplex PCR; TCRdb's version includes in-frame clones alone and lacks a portion of them. The sample holds roughly 240,000 clones; 83% are singletons and the top ten take approximately 4%. Germline V gene sequence: CDR1 SGHDT, CDR2 YYEEEE. The CDR3 consists of 15 residues. V was clipped by 2 bases and J by 3 bases, with 13 bases between them. Participants came from roughly 25 US areas, aged roughly 18 to 95 years. The sequenced sample was PBMCs or T cells enriched from blood (not recorded which). This clonotype originated in a woman aged 40 to 50 who had been exposed to COVID-19. The chain carries TRBV5-6 and TRBJ2-3; tentative D call: TRBD1 (7 bases). The DNA for the CDR3 is TGTGCCAGCAGCTTCCAGGGGGGTGTAACAGATACGCAGTATTTT. Encoded protein: CASSFQGGVTDTQYF. Variable domain in full (rest from reference TRBV5-6 and TRBJ2-3): DAGVTQSPTHLIKTRGQQVTLRCSPKSGHDTVSWYQQALGQGPQFIFQYYEEEERQRGNFPDRFSGHQFPNYSSELNVNALLLGDSALYLCASSFQGGVTDTQYFGPGTRLTVL.